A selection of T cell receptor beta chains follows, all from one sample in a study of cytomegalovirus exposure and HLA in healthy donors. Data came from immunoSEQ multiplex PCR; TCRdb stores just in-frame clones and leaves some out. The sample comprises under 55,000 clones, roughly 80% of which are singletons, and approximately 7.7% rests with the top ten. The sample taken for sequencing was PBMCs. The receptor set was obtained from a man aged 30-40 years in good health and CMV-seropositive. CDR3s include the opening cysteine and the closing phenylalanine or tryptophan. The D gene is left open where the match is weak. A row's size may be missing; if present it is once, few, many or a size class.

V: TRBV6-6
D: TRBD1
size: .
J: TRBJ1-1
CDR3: CASIMTGQGNTEAFF
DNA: TGTGCCAGCATCATGACGGGACAGGGGAACACTGAAGCTTTCTTT

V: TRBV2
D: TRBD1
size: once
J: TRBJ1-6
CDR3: CASVGQGLDNSPLHF
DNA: TGTGCCAGCGTGGGACAGGGATTAGATAATTCACCCCTCCACTTT

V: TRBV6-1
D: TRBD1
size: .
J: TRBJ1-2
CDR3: CASKGDSPNYGYTF
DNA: TGTGCCAGCAAAGGGGACAGCCCAAACTATGGCTACACCTTC

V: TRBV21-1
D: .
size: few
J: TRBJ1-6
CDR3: CASSKGTGRSYNSPLHF
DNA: TGTGCCAGCAGCAAGGGGACAGGGCGCTCCTATAATTCACCCCTCCACTTT

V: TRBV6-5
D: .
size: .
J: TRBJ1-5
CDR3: CASSYHPGPNQPQHF
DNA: TGTGCCAGCAGTTATCATCCAGGGCCTAATCAGCCCCAGCATTTT

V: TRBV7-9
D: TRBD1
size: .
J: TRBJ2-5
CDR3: CASGLGTGPETQYF
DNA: TGTGCCAGCGGATTAGGGACAGGGCCAGAGACCCAGTACTTC

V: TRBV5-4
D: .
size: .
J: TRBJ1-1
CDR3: CASSLEWAANTEAFF
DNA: TGTGCCAGCAGCTTGGAATGGGCCGCCAACACTGAAGCTTTCTTT

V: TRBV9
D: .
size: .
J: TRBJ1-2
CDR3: CASSAYRANYGYTF
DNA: TGTGCCAGCAGCGCATACAGGGCGAACTATGGCTACACCTTC

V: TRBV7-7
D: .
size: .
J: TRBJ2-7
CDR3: CAIQQGNEQYF
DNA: TGTGCCATACAACAGGGCAACGAGCAGTACTTC

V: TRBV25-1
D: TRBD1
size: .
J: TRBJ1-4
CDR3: CASGPWTGGEGEKLLF
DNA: TGTGCCAGCGGCCCTTGGACAGGGGGCGAGGGGGAAAAACTGCTTTTT

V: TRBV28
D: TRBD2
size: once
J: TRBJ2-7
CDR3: CASTTSGAGGSYEQYF
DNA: TGTGCCAGCACCACCAGCGGGGCAGGCGGCTCCTACGAGCAGTACTTC